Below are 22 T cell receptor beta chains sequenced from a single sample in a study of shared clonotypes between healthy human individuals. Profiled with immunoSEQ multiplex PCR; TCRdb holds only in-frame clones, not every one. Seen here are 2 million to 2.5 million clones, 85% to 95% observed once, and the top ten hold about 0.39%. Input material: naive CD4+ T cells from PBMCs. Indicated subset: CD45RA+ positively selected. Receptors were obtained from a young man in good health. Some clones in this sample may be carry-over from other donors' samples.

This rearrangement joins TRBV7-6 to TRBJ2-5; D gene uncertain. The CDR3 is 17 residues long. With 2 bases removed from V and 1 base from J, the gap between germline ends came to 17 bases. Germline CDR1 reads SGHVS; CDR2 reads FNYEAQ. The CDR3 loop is CASSLQYGVSVQETQYF. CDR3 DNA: TGTGCCAGCAGCTTACAATATGGGGTCAGCGTCCAAGAGACCCAGTACTTC.

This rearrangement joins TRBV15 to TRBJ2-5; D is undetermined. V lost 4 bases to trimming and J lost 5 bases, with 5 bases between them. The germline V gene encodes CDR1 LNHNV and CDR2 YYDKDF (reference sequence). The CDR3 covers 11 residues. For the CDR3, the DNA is TGTGCCACCAGCATCGGGGAGACCCAGTACTTC. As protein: CATSIGETQYF.

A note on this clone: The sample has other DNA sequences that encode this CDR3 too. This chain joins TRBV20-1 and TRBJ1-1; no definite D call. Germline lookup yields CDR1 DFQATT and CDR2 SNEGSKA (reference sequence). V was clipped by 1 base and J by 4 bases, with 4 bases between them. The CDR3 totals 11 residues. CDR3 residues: CSARGGTEAFF. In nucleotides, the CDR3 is TGCAGTGCTAGAGGGGGCACTGAAGCTTTCTTT.

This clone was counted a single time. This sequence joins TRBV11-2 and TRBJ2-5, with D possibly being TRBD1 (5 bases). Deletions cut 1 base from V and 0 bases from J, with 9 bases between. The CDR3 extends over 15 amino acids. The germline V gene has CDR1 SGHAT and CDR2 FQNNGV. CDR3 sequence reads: CASSLGNRYQETQYF. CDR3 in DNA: TGTGCCAGCAGCTTAGGAAACAGGTACCAAGAGACCCAGTACTTC.

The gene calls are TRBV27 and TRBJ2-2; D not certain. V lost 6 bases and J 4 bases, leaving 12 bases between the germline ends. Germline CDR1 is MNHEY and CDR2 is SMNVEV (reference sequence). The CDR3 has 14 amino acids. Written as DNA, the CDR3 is TGTGCCAGCAGCTTCAACTCTGTCACCGGGGAGCTGTTTTTT. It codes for CASSFNSVTGELFF.

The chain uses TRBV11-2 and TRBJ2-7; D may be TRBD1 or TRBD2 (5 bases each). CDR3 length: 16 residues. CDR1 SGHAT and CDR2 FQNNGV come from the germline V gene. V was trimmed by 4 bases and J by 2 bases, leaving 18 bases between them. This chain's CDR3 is CASSSGAAGYPYEQYF. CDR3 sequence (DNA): TGTGCCAGCAGCTCCGGGGCCGCTGGGTATCCCTACGAGCAGTACTTC.

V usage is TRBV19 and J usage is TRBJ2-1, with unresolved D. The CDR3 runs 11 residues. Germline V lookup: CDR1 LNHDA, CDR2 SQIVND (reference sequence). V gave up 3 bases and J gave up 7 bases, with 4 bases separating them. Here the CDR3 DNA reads TGTGCCAGTAGTATTTGGAATGAGCAGTTCTTC. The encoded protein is CASSIWNEQFF.

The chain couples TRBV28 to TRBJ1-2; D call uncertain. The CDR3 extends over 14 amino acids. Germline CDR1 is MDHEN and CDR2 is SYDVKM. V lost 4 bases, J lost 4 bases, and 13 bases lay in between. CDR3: CASSSVRDSYGYTF. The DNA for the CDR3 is TGTGCCAGCAGTTCCGTTAGGGATTCCTATGGCTACACCTTC.

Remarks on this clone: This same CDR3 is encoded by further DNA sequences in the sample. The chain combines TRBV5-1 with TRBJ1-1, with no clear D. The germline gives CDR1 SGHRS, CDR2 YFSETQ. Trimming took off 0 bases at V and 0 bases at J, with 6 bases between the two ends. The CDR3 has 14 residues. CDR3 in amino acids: CASSLGTVNTEAFF. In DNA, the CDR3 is TGCGCCAGCAGCTTGGGGACGGTGAACACTGAAGCTTTCTTT.

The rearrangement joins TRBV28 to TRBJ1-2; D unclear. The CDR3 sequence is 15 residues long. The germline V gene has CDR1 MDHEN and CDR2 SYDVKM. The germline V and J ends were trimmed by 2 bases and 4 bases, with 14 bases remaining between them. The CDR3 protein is CASSLMADVSYGYTF. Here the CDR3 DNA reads TGTGCCAGCAGTTTAATGGCAGACGTAAGCTATGGCTACACCTTC.

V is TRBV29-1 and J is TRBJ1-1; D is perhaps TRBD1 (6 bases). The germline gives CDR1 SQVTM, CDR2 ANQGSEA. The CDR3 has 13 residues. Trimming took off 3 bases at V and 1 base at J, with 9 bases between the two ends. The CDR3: CSVERGQNTEAFF. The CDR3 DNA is TGCAGCGTTGAGCGGGGGCAGAACACTGAAGCTTTCTTT.

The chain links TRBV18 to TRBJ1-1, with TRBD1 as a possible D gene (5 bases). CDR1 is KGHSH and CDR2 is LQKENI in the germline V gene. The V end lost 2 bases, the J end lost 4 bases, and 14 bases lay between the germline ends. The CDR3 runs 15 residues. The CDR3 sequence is CASSPGSPGLTEAFF. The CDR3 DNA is TGTGCCAGCTCACCAGGTTCGCCAGGGCTCACTGAAGCTTTCTTT.

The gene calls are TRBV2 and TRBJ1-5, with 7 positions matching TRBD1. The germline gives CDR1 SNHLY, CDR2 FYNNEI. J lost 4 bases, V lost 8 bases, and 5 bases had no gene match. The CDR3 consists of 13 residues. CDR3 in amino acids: CASGQQGNQPQHF. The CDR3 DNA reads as TGTGCCAGCGGTCAACAGGGGAATCAGCCCCAGCATTTT.

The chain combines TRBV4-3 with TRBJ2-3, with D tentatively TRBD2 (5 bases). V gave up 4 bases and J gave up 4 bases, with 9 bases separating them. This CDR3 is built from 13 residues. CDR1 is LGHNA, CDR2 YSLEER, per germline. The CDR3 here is CASSLSGSDTQYF. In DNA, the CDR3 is TGCGCCAGCAGCCTGAGCGGTTCAGATACGCAGTATTTT.

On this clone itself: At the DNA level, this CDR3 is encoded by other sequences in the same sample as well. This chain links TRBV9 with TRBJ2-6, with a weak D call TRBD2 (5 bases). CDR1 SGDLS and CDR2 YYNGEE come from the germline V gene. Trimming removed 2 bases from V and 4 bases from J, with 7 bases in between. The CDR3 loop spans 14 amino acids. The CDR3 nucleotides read TGTGCCAGCAGCGTTGGGAGCGGGGCCAACGTCCTGACTTTC. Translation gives CASSVGSGANVLTF. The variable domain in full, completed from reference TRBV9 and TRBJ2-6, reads DSGVTQTPKHLITATGQRVTLRCSPRSGDLSVYWYQQSLDQGLQFLIQYYNGEERAKGNILERFSAQQFPDLHSELNLSSLELGDSALYFCASSVGSGANVLTFGAGSRLTVL.

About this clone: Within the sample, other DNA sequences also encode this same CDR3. The CDR3 loop reads CASSLAGTEQETQYF. The DNA for the CDR3 is TGCGCCAGCAGCTTGGCCGGGACAGAACAAGAGACCCAGTACTTC. The rearrangement uses TRBV5-1 and TRBJ2-5; TRBD1 agrees at 7 bases. There are 15 residues in the CDR3. V was clipped by 0 bases and J by 2 bases; unmatched bases: 4. Germline CDR1 and CDR2: SGHRS and YFSETQ.

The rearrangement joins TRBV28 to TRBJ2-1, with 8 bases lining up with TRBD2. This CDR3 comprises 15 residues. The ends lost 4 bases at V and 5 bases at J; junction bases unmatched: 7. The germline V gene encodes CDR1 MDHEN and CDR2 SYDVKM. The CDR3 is CASSSAGGSNNEQFF. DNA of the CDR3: TGTGCCAGCAGTTCCGCGGGGGGTTCGAACAATGAGCAGTTCTTC.

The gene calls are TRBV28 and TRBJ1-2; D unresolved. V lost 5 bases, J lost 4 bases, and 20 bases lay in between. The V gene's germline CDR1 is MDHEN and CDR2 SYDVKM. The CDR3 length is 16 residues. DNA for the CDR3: TGTGCCAGCAGTAGATCGGCAGTTAACCATGGCTATGGCTACACCTTC. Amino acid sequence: CASSRSAVNHGYGYTF.

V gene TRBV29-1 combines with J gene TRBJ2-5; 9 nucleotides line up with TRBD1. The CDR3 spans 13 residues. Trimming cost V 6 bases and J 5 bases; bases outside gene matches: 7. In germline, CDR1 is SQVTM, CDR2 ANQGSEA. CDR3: CSVAQGARETQYF. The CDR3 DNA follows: TGCAGCGTAGCACAGGGGGCGCGGGAGACCCAGTACTTC.

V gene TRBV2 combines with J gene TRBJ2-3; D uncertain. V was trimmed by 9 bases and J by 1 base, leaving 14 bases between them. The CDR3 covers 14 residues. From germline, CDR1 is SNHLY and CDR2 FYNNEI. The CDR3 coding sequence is TGTGCCAGTACGACTTACGTGGGCACAGATACGCAGTATTTT. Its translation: CASTTYVGTDTQYF.

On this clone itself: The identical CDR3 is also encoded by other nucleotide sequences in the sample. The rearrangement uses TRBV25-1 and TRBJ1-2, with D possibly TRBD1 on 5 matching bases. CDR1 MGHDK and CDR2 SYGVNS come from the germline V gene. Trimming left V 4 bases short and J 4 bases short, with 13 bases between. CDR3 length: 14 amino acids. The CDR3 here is CASSASGGGYGYTF. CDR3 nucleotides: TGTGCCAGCAGTGCCTCCGGCGGGGGCTATGGCTACACCTTC.

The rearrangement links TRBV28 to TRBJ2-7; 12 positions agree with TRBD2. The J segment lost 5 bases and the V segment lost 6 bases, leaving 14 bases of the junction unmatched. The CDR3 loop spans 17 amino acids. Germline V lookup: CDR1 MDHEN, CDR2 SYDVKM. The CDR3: CASRNRRTSGKGHEQYF. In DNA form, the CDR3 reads TGTGCCAGCAGGAACCGACGGACTAGCGGGAAGGGCCACGAGCAGTACTTC.